A single sample gave rise to the 8 T cell receptor beta chains below, sequenced in a study of OX40 agonist ivuxolimab in advanced cancers. Profiled with immunoSEQ multiplex PCR; TCRdb holds only in-frame clones, not every one. Of around 48,000 clones listed, nearly 85% are singletons. Material: CD4+ or CD8+ T cells sorted from blood, obtained in a trial of the OX40 agonist ivuxolimab. The source is an adult with an advanced solid tumor such as melanoma, head and neck, liver or kidney cancer.

V usage is TRBV6-1 and J usage is TRBJ2-2, with D perhaps assigned TRBD1 or TRBD2 (5 bases each). Germline V CDR1 and CDR2: MNHNS, SASEGT. Trimming stripped 6 bases from V and 5 bases from J, with 16 bases between. CDR3 length: 15 residues. CDR3 sequence (DNA): TGTGCCAGCAGGCCGGGGACCTTGGGGACCGGGGAGCTGTTTTTT. This encodes CASRPGTLGTGELFF.

The rearrangement joins TRBV5-6 to TRBJ1-5; D is ambiguous. Trimming removed 4 bases from V and 3 bases from J, with 14 bases in between. The CDR3 totals 15 residues. Per germline, CDR1 SGHDT and CDR2 YYEEEE. The DNA of the CDR3 is TGTGCCAGCAGCCAAGGACGGGGTTTCAATCAGCCCCAGCATTTT. It yields the protein CASSQGRGFNQPQHF. Looking up the rest from reference TRBV5-6 and TRBJ1-5 gives the full variable domain: DAGVTQSPTHLIKTRGQQVTLRCSPKSGHDTVSWYQQALGQGPQFIFQYYEEEERQRGNFPDRFSGHQFPNYSSELNVNALLLGDSALYLCASSQGRGFNQPQHFGDGTRLSIL.

V is TRBV11-3 and J is TRBJ1-1; D remains ambiguous. The germline V gene has CDR1 SGHNT and CDR2 YENEEA. The V end lost 5 bases, the J end lost 2 bases, and 9 bases lay between the germline ends. The CDR3 is made up of 13 amino acids. The CDR3 coding sequence is TGTGCCAGCAGCCTCGGCAGAAACACTGAAGCTTTCTTT. It translates to CASSLGRNTEAFF.

J is TRBJ1-2 and V is TRBV19; a weak D match, TRBD1 (5 bases). The V end was cut by 5 bases, the J end by 3 bases, with 13 bases between. The CDR3 covers 14 residues. Germline-derived CDR1 and CDR2 are LNHDA and SQIVND (reference sequence). This CDR3 reads CASSPQGKDYGYTF. The CDR3 DNA reads as TGTGCCAGTAGTCCCCAGGGTAAGGACTATGGCTACACCTTC.

This clone was seen only once. This chain connects TRBV5-1 to TRBJ2-3; D unclear. The germline gives CDR1 SGHRS, CDR2 YFSETQ. The CDR3 covers 12 residues. The V end was cut by 6 bases, the J end by 1 base, with 6 bases between. The DNA of the CDR3 is TGCGCCAGCAATGAAGGCACAGATACGCAGTATTTT. It translates to CASNEGTDTQYF. Full variable domain (outside the CDR3, taken from reference TRBV5-1 and TRBJ2-3): KAGVTQTPRYLIKTRGQQVTLSCSPISGHRSVSWYQQTPGQGLQFLFEYFSETQRNKGNFPGRFSGRQFSNSRSEMNVSTLELGDSALYLCASNEGTDTQYFGPGTRLTVL.

The CDR3 sequence is CASSPQRVTDTQYF. CDR3 nucleotides: TGTGCCAGCAGCCCCCAGCGGGTTACAGATACGCAGTATTTT. The chain recombines TRBV7-2 with TRBJ2-3; a possible D gene is TRBD2 (6 bases). CDR3 length: 14 amino acids. Per the germline V gene, CDR1 is SGHTA and CDR2 is FQGNSA. Trimming pared 5 bases from V and 3 bases from J, leaving 12 bases between.

The chain is built from TRBV5-4 and TRBJ1-4; 7 bases agree with TRBD1. From germline, CDR1 is SGHNT and CDR2 YYREEE (reference sequence). This CDR3 has 14 amino acids. The V gene end was trimmed by 4 bases and the J gene end by 8 bases; junction bases not matched to a gene: 8. The CDR3 spells CASSHGGQNEKLFF. In nucleotides, the CDR3 is TGTGCCAGCAGCCATGGGGGACAGAACGAAAAACTGTTTTTT.

The chain couples TRBV9 to TRBJ2-1, with TRBD1 matching over 8 bases. Germline lookup yields CDR1 SGDLS and CDR2 YYNGEE. This CDR3 is 15 amino acids long. Germline trimming cut 6 bases from V and 8 bases from J; bases unmatched to any gene: 13. The CDR3 loop is CASTATGANLHEQFF. Written as DNA, the CDR3 is TGTGCCAGCACTGCGACAGGGGCGAACCTCCATGAGCAGTTCTTC.